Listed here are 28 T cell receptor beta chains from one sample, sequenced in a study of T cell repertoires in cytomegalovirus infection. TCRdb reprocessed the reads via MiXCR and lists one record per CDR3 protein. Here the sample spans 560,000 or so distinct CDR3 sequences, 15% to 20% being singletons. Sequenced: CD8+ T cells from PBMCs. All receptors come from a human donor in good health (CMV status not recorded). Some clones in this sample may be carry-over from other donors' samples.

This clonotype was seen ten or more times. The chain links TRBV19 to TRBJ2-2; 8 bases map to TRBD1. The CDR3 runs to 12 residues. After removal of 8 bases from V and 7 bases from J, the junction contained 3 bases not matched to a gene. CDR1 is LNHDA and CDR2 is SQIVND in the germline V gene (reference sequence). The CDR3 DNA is TGTGCCAGTGGACAGGGAGGCGGGGAGCTGTTTTTT. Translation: CASGQGGGELFF. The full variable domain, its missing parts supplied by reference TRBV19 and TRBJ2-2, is DGGITQSPKYLFRKEGQNVTLSCEQNLNHDAMYWYRQDPGQGLRLIYYSQIVNDFQKGDIAEGYSVSREKKESFPLTVTSAQKNPTAFYLCASGQGGGELFFGEGSRLTVL.

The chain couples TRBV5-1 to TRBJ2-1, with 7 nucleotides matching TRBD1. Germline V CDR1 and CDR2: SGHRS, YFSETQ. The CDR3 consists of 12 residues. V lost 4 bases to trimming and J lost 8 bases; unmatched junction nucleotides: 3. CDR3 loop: CASSDRDDEQFF. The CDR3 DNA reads TGCGCCAGCAGCGACAGGGACGATGAGCAGTTCTTC.

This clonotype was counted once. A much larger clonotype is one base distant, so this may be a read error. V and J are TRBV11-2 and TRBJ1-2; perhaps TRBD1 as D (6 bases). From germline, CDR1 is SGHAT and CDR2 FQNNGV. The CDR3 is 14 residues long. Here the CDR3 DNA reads TGTGCCAGCAGCCCATCGGGGACACGCTATGTCTACACCTTC. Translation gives CASSPSGTRYVYTF.

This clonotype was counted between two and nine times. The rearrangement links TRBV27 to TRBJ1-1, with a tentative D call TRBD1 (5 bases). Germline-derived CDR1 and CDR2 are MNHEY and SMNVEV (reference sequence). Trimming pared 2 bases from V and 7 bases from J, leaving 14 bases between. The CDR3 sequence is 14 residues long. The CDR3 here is CASSLAGSQGEAFF. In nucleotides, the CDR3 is TGTGCCAGCAGTTTAGCCGGTAGTCAGGGTGAAGCTTTCTTT.

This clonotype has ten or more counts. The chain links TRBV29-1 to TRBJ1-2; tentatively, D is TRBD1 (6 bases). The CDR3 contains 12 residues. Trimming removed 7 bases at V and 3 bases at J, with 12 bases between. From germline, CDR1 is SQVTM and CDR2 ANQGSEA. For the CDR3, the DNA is TGCAGCGCCGAGGACAGTTACTATGGCTACACCTTC. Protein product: CSAEDSYYGYTF.

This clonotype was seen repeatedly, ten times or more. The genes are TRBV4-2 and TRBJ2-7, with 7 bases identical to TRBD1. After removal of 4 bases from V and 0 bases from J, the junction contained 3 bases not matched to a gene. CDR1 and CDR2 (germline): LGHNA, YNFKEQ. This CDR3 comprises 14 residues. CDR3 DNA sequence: TGTGCCAGCAGCCCCGCAGGGGGCTCCTACGAGCAGTACTTC. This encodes CASSPAGGSYEQYF.

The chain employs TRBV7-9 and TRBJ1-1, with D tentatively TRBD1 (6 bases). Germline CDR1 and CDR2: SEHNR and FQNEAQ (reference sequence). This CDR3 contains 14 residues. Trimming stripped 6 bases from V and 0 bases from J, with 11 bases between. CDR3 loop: CASRQQGMNTEAFF. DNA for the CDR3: TGTGCCAGCAGACAACAGGGTATGAACACTGAAGCTTTCTTT.

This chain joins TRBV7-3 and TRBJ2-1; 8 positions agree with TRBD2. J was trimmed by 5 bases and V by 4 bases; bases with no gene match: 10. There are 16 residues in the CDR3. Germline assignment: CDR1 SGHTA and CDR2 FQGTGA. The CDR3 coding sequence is TGTGCCAGCAGCTGGGGCGGTAGCGGGACCCACAATGAGCAGTTCTTC. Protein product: CASSWGGSGTHNEQFF.

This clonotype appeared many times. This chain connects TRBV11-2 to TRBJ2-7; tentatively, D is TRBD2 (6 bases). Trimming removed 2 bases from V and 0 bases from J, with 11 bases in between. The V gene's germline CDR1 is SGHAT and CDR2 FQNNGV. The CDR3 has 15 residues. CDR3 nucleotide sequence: TGTGCCAGCAGCTTATCTCAGGGAGGCTCCTACGAGCAGTACTTC. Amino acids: CASSLSQGGSYEQYF.

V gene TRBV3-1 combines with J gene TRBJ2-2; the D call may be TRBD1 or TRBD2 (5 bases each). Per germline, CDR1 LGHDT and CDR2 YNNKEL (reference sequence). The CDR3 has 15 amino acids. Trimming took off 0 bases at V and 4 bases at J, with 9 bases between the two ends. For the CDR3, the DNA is TGTGCCAGCAGCCAAGATCGGGGCCGCACCGGGGAGCTGTTTTTT. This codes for CASSQDRGRTGELFF. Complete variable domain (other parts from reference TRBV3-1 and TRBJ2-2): DTAVSQTPKYLVTQMGNDKSIKCEQNLGHDTMYWYKQDSKKFLKIMFSYNNKELIINETVPNRFSPKSPDKAHLNLHINSLELGDSAVYFCASSQDRGRTGELFFGEGSRLTVL.

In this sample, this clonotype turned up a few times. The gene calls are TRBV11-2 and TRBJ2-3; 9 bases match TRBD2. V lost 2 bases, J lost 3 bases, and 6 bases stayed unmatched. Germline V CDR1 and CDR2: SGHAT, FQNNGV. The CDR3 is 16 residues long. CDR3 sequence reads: CASSLWAGGLTDTQYF. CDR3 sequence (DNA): TGTGCCAGCAGCTTATGGGCGGGGGGGCTGACAGATACGCAGTATTTT.

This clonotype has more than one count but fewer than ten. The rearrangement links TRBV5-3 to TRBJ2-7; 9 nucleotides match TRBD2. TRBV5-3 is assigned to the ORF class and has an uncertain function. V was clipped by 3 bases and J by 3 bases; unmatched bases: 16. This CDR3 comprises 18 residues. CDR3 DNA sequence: TGTGCCAGAAGCTCCCTTTGGGATGGCGGGAGGGCCAGCTACGAGCAGTACTTC. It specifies CARSSLWDGGRASYEQYF.

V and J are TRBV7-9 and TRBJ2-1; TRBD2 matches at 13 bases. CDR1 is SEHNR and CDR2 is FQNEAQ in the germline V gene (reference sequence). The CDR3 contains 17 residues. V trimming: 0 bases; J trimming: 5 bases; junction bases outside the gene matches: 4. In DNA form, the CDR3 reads TGTGCCAGCAGCTTAGCCCGAGGACTAGCGGGAGACAATGAGCAGTTCTTC. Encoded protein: CASSLARGLAGDNEQFF.

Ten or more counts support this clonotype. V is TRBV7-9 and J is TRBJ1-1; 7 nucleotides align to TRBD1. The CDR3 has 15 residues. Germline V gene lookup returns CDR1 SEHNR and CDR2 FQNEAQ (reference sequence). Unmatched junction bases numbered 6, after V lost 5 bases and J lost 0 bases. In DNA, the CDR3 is TGTGCCAGCAGCCAGACAGGGAGGATGAACACTGAAGCTTTCTTT. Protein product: CASSQTGRMNTEAFF.

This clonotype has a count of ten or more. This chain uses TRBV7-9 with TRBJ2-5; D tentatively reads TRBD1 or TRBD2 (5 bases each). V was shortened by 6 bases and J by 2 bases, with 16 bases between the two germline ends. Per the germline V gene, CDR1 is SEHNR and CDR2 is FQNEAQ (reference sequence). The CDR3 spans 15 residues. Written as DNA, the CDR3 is TGTGCCAGCAGGGATTGGGGAGAGGGGCAAGAGACCCAGTACTTC. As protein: CASRDWGEGQETQYF.

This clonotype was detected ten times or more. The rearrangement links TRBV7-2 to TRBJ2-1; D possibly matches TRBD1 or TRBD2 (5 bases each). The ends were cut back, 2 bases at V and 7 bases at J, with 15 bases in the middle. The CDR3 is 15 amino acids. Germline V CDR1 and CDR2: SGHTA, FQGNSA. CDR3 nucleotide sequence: TGTGCCAGCAGCTTATTTTCTCGAGGGGATAATGAGCAGTTCTTC. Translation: CASSLFSRGDNEQFF. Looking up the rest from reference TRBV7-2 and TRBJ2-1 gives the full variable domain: GAGVSQSPSNKVTEKGKDVELRCDPISGHTALYWYRQSLGQGLEFLIYFQGNSAPDKSGLPSDRFSAERTGGSVSTLTIQRTQQEDSAVYLCASSLFSRGDNEQFFGPGTRLTVL.

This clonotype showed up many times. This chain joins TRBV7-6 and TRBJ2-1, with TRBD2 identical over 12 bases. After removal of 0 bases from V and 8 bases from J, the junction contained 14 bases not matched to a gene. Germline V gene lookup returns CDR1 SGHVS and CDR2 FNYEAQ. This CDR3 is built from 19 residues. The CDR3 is CASSLAGLAGPGLKDEQFF. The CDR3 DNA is TGTGCCAGCAGCTTAGCGGGACTAGCGGGTCCAGGATTAAAGGATGAGCAGTTCTTC.

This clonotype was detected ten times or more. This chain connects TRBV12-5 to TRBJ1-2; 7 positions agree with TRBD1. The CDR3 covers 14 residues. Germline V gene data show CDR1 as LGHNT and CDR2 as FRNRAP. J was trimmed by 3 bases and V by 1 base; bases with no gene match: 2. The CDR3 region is CASGLDRGYYGYTF. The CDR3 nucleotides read TGTGCTAGTGGTTTGGACAGGGGCTACTATGGCTACACCTTC.

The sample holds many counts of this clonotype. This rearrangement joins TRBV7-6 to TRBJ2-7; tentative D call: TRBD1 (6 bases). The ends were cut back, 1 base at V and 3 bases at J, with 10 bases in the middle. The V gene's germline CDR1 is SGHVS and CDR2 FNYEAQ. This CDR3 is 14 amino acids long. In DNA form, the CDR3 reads TGTGCCAGCAGCTTAGACGGGACAAACTACGAGCAGTACTTC. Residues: CASSLDGTNYEQYF.

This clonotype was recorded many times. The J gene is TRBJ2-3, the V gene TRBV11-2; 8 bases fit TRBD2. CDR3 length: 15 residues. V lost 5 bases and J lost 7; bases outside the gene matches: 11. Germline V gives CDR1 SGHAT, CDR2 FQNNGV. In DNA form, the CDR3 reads TGTGCCAGCAGCCGGGCGGGGGGTGGAGGATATACGCAGTATTTT. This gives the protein CASSRAGGGGYTQYF.

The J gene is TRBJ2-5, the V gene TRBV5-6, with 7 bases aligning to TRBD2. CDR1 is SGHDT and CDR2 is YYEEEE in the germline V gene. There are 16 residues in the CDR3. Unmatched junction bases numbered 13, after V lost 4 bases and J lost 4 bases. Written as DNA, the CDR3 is TGTGCCAGCAGCATGTATAACGCCTTAGCGGGAGAGACCCAGTACTTC. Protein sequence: CASSMYNALAGETQYF.

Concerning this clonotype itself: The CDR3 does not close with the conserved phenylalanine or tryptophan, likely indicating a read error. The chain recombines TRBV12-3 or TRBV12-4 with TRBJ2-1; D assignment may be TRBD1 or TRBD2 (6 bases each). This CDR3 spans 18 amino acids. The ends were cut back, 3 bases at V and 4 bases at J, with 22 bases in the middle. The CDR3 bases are TGTGCCAGCAGTTTGGGGGGCCCGCGGGTGGTCGGTTACAATGAGCAGTTCTTA. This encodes CASSLGGPRVVGYNEQFL.

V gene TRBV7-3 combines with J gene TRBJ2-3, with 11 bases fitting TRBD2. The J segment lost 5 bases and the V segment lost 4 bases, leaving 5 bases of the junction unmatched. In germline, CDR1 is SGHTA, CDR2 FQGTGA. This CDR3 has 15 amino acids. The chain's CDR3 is CASSSLAGVEDTQYF. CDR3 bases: TGTGCCAGCAGCTCACTAGCGGGAGTTGAAGATACGCAGTATTTT. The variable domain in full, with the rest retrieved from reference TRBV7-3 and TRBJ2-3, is GAGVSQTPSNKVTEKGKYVELRCDPISGHTALYWYRQSLGQGPEFLIYFQGTGAADDSGLPNDRFFAVRPEGSVSTLKIQRTERGDSAVYLCASSSLAGVEDTQYFGPGTRLTVL.

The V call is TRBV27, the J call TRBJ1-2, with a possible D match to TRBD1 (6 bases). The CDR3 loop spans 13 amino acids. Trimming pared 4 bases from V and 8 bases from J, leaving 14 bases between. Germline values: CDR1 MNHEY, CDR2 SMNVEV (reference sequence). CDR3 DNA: TGTGCCAGCAGTTCGGGGAGGGGGAAAGGCTACACCTTC. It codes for CASSSGRGKGYTF.

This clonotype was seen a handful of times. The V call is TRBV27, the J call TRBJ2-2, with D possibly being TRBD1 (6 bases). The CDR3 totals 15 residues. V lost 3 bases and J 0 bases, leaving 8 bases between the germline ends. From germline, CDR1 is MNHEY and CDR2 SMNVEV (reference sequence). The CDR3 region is CASSLGAPNTGELFF. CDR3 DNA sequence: TGTGCCAGCAGTTTGGGGGCCCCGAACACCGGGGAGCTGTTTTTT.

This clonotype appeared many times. The CDR3 bases are TGTGCCAGCAGTTCTAGCGGGACACCTTATAGCAATCAGCCCCAGCATTTT. Its translation is CASSSSGTPYSNQPQHF. The chain is built from TRBV7-2 and TRBJ1-5; the D gene is possibly TRBD1 (6 bases). Between the trimmed V and J ends, which lost 6 bases and 0 bases, there was a span of 18 bases. CDR3 length equals 17 residues. Germline V CDR1 and CDR2: SGHTA, FQGNSA.

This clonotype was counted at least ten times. This CDR3 is CAISETQGASSPLHF. CDR3 bases: TGTGCCATCAGTGAGACACAGGGGGCAAGTTCACCCCTCCACTTT. V is TRBV10-3 and J is TRBJ1-6, with 9 positions matching TRBD1. After removal of 2 bases from V and 9 bases from J, the junction contained 5 bases not matched to a gene. The germline V gene has CDR1 ENHRY and CDR2 SYGVKD. This CDR3 has 15 amino acids.

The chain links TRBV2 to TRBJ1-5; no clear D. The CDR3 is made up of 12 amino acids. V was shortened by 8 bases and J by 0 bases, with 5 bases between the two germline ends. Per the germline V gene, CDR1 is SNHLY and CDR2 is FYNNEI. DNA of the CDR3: TGTGCCAGCTGTAATAGCAATCAGCCCCAGCATTTT. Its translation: CASCNSNQPQHF.